One and the same sample provided the 18 T cell receptor beta chains below, sequenced in a study of OX40 agonist ivuxolimab in advanced cancers. Sequencing was performed with immunoSEQ multiplex PCR; in TCRdb, only in-frame clones are kept and a portion is missing. The table shows approximately 90,000 clones, with about 88% occurring only once. The sequencing used CD4+ or CD8+ T cells sorted from blood, collected in a trial of the OX40 agonist ivuxolimab. These receptors came from an adult with an advanced solid tumor such as melanoma, head and neck, liver or kidney cancer.

The V gene is TRBV18, the J gene TRBJ1-5; D remains unclear. This CDR3 spans 16 amino acids. CDR1 is KGHSH and CDR2 is LQKENI in the germline V gene. The ends were cut back, 2 bases at V and 0 bases at J, with 11 bases in the middle. The CDR3 region has the DNA TGTGCCAGCTCACCAGGAAGCGTCCTTAGCAATCAGCCCCAGCATTTT. As protein: CASSPGSVLSNQPQHF.

This clone came up a few times. The rearrangement joins TRBV27 to TRBJ2-1; D unresolved. The CDR3 has 11 residues. Germline V gene lookup returns CDR1 MNHEY and CDR2 SMNVEV (reference sequence). Trimming cost V 3 bases and J 4 bases, with 1 base left between them. CDR3 residues: CASSFYNEQFF. In DNA form, the CDR3 reads TGTGCCAGCAGTTTTTACAATGAGCAGTTCTTC.

The rearrangement uses TRBV7-2 and TRBJ2-1; no reliable D call. CDR1 and CDR2 from the germline V gene are SGHTA and FQGNSA. V lost 5 bases and J 7 bases, leaving 12 bases between the germline ends. The CDR3 has 13 residues. CDR3 in amino acids: CASSTRPRNEQFF. CDR3 bases: TGTGCCAGCAGCACCCGCCCTCGGAATGAGCAGTTCTTC.

V is TRBV4-1 and J is TRBJ2-7; D is ambiguous. CDR1 is MGHRA, CDR2 YSYEKL, per germline. Trimming stripped 0 bases from V and 1 base from J, with 13 bases between. The CDR3 contains 16 residues. This CDR3 reads CASSQDLAARSYEQYF. CDR3 DNA sequence: TGCGCCAGCAGCCAAGATCTCGCAGCCAGATCCTACGAGCAGTACTTC.

The V and J genes are TRBV19 and TRBJ1-1; no definite D call. The CDR3 extends over 14 amino acids. Trimming pared 3 bases from V and 2 bases from J, leaving 10 bases between. Per the germline V gene, CDR1 is LNHDA and CDR2 is SQIVND (reference sequence). The CDR3 sequence: CASSIVGSNTEAFF. For the CDR3, the DNA is TGTGCCAGTAGTATTGTGGGCAGCAACACTGAAGCTTTCTTT.

The V gene is TRBV23-1, the J gene TRBJ1-3; 7 bases agree with TRBD1. TRBV23-1 is treated as an ORF (open reading frame) with a function not yet certain. The length of the CDR3 is 18 residues. The junction had 8 bases not matched to a gene; V was cut back by 0 bases and J by 0 bases. CDR3 in amino acids: CASSQSPSTGHSGNTIYF. CDR3 DNA sequence: TGCGCCAGCAGTCAATCACCCTCGACAGGGCACTCTGGAAACACCATATATTTT.

V and J are TRBV9 and TRBJ1-3; D ambiguous. CDR3 length: 16 amino acids. Germline V gene sequence: CDR1 SGDLS, CDR2 YYNGEE. Deletions cut 0 bases from V and 2 bases from J, with 12 bases between. The CDR3 region has the DNA TGTGCCAGCAGCGTAGACCCTCGGGGAACTGGAAACACCATATATTTT. Amino acid sequence: CASSVDPRGTGNTIYF.

V and J are TRBV5-1 and TRBJ2-5; the D gene is possibly TRBD1 (6 bases). This CDR3 is 14 amino acids long. Looked up from germline, CDR1 is SGHRS and CDR2 is YFSETQ. Deletions cut 0 bases from V and 2 bases from J, with 8 bases between. The CDR3 loop reads CASSLGTAQETQYF. CDR3 nucleotide sequence: TGCGCCAGCAGCTTGGGGACAGCACAAGAGACCCAGTACTTC.

The V gene is TRBV18, the J gene TRBJ2-2; 9 bases agree with TRBD1. The ends lost 1 base at V and 3 bases at J; junction bases unmatched: 0. CDR3 length: 15 residues. Germline V gives CDR1 KGHSH, CDR2 LQKENI. The CDR3 here is CASSPRTGDTGELFF. The CDR3 DNA is TGTGCCAGCTCACCACGGACAGGGGACACCGGGGAGCTGTTTTTT. The complete variable domain, with remaining parts taken from reference TRBV18 and TRBJ2-2, reads NAGVMQNPRHLVRRRGQEARLRCSPMKGHSHVYWYRQLPEEGLKFMVYLQKENIIDESGMPKERFSAEFPKEGPSILRIQQVVRGDSAAYFCASSPRTGDTGELFFGEGSRLTVL.

V and J are TRBV6-1 and TRBJ1-2; 9 bases fit TRBD1. There are 14 residues in the CDR3. Germline-derived CDR1 and CDR2 are MNHNS and SASEGT. Trimming removed 1 base from V and 3 bases from J; junction bases left unmatched: 0. Here the CDR3 DNA reads TGTGCCAGCAGTGAAGGGACAGGGGACTATGGCTACACCTTC. Translation: CASSEGTGDYGYTF.

The chain joins TRBV6-1 to TRBJ1-2; no firm D call. Trimming took off 6 bases at V and 6 bases at J, with 17 bases between the two ends. The CDR3 is 14 residues long. Germline-derived CDR1 and CDR2 are MNHNS and SASEGT. CDR3 DNA: TGTGCCAGCAGCTATTCGGGAGAGCGAAATGGCTACACCTTC. Protein: CASSYSGERNGYTF.

This chain joins TRBV7-7 and TRBJ2-1; 8 bases fit TRBD2. The CDR3 loop spans 16 amino acids. The V and J ends lost 1 base and 6 bases, in that order; junction bases with no gene match: 8. The germline gives CDR1 SSHAT, CDR2 FNYEAQ (reference sequence). This CDR3 is CASSLGSGGAINEQFF. DNA for the CDR3: TGTGCCAGCAGCTTAGGGTCCGGGGGGGCTATCAATGAGCAGTTCTTC.

This clone occurred once. The V call is TRBV14, the J call TRBJ1-4, with D unclear. The CDR3 extends over 14 amino acids. The V and J ends lost 5 bases and 7 bases respectively, with 14 bases between them. Germline CDR1 and CDR2: SGHDN and FVKESK. CDR3: CASSAPGAGEKLFF. The CDR3 DNA is TGTGCCAGCAGCGCCCCGGGTGCGGGTGAAAAACTGTTTTTT.

The chain uses TRBV7-2 and TRBJ1-2; D call uncertain. Germline loops: CDR1 SGHTA, CDR2 FQGNSA. V lost 0 bases and J 8 bases, leaving 16 bases between the germline ends. This CDR3 region has 15 residues. CDR3 residues: CASSLARRERRGYTF. CDR3 coding DNA: TGTGCCAGCAGCTTAGCGCGTCGGGAAAGGAGAGGCTACACCTTC.

Comment on this clone: One junction end disagrees with the germline gene, perhaps due to a read error. The chain has TRBV7-7 and TRBJ2-1, with 14 bases that match TRBD2. The CDR3 spans 16 residues. Germline lookup yields CDR1 SSHAT and CDR2 FNYEAQ (reference sequence). The CDR3 is CASSTGLAGGLNEQFF. CDR3 in DNA: TGTGCTAGCAGCACCGGACTAGCGGGGGGACTCAATGAGCAGTTCTTC.

The V gene is TRBV7-6, the J gene TRBJ1-1; D gene ambiguous. CDR3 length: 14 amino acids. The germline V gene encodes CDR1 SGHVS and CDR2 FNYEAQ. Trimming took off 5 bases at V and 5 bases at J, with 15 bases between the two ends. CDR3 DNA: TGTGCCAGCAGCCCCCACGTGGGTAGGACTGAAGCTTTCTTT. This sequence encodes CASSPHVGRTEAFF. The variable domain in full, with the rest retrieved from reference TRBV7-6 and TRBJ1-1, is GAGVSQSPRYKVTKRGQDVALRCDPISGHVSLYWYRQALGQGPEFLTYFNYEAQQDKSGLPNDRFSAERPEGSISTLTIQRTEQRDSAMYRCASSPHVGRTEAFFGQGTRLTVV.

The genes are TRBV6-1 and TRBJ2-3; 8 bases fit TRBD2. Germline V gene lookup returns CDR1 MNHNS and CDR2 SASEGT. V dropped 0 bases and J dropped 5; count of bases not matched to a gene: 4. The CDR3 is made up of 15 amino acids. CDR3 DNA sequence: TGTGCCAGCAGTGAAGCTAGCGGGGTTCAAGATACGCAGTATTTT. Translated: CASSEASGVQDTQYF.

This clone came up once. The V gene is TRBV6-5, the J gene TRBJ2-7; tentative D call: TRBD1 (5 bases). CDR1 and CDR2 (germline): MNHEY, SVGAGI. CDR3 size: 13 residues. V was pared by 4 bases and J by 7 bases, with 14 bases between. The CDR3 region is CASSSTRAGEQYF. The CDR3 region has the DNA TGTGCCAGCAGTTCGACCAGAGCAGGGGAGCAGTACTTC.